What follows are 18 T cell receptor beta chains derived from one specimen sequenced in a study of lymphopenia after photon versus proton radiotherapy. TCRdb's copy holds only in-frame clones and misses some; the assay was immunoSEQ multiplex PCR. Here the sample spans 70,000 or so clones, approximately 91% being singletons. The sample here was peripheral blood, taken from a patient treated with photon-based radiotherapy. These receptors were collected from a woman aged 70-85 years with pancreatic cancer.

This clone was counted a single time. The chain carries TRBV7-2 and TRBJ2-1; 9 positions match TRBD2. CDR3 length equals 16 residues. The germline CDR1 and CDR2 sequences are SGHTA and FQGNSA. V lost 2 bases and J lost 7; bases outside the gene matches: 9. CDR3 sequence: CASSLMAAGGSNEQFF. The CDR3 nucleotides read TGTGCCAGCAGCTTAATGGCAGCGGGAGGCTCAAATGAGCAGTTCTTC.

This chain links TRBV7-2 with TRBJ2-7; D remains unclear. From germline, CDR1 is SGHTA and CDR2 FQGNSA. The CDR3 has 14 amino acids. Trimming stripped 0 bases from V and 6 bases from J, with 12 bases between. The DNA of the CDR3 is TGTGCCAGCAGCTTAGCGCCCAATATGGGCGAGCAGTACTTC. This codes for CASSLAPNMGEQYF.

V usage is TRBV13 and J usage is TRBJ1-6; no clear D gene. CDR1 is PRHDT and CDR2 is FYEKMQ in the germline V gene (reference sequence). The CDR3 spans 12 residues. Trimming pared 7 bases from V and 9 bases from J, leaving 10 bases between. CDR3 bases: TGTGCCAGCAATCTTTTCGGTTCACCCCTCCACTTT. Protein product: CASNLFGSPLHF.

The rearrangement joins TRBV27 to TRBJ2-5; D is unresolved. The J call is in doubt because the DNA end fits TRBJ2-7 better. Germline CDR1 MNHEY, CDR2 SMNVEV (reference sequence). The CDR3 has 12 residues. Here the CDR3 DNA reads TGTGCCAGCAGTTCAAACAGACTCGAGCAGTACTTC. Translated, it gives CASSSNRLEQYF.

The chain carries TRBV9 and TRBJ2-1, with 7 positions matching TRBD2. This CDR3 spans 15 amino acids. V gave up 2 bases and J gave up 9 bases; unmatched junction bases: 11. Per germline, CDR1 SGDLS and CDR2 YYNGEE. This chain's CDR3 is CASSVHDGGSGEQFF. CDR3 DNA: TGTGCCAGCAGCGTTCACGACGGCGGGAGTGGTGAGCAGTTCTTC.

V usage is TRBV7-2 and J usage is TRBJ2-5, with no clear D. The CDR3 extends over 13 amino acids. V was shortened by 5 bases and J by 6 bases, with 13 bases between the two germline ends. CDR1 is SGHTA, CDR2 FQGNSA, per germline. The CDR3: CASSRARTQTQYF. Written as DNA, the CDR3 is TGTGCCAGCAGCCGAGCCCGGACGCAGACCCAGTACTTC.

This chain uses TRBV28 with TRBJ2-1; TRBD2 might be the D (5 bases). V lost 4 bases to trimming and J lost 12 bases, with 16 bases between them. This CDR3 comprises 13 residues. Germline CDR1 reads MDHEN; CDR2 reads SYDVKM. The CDR3 is CASSSRTSSGQFF. Written as DNA, the CDR3 is TGTGCCAGCAGTTCCCGGACTTCAAGTGGGCAGTTCTTC.

The chain uses TRBV29-1 and TRBJ1-5; D is unclear. Trimming pared 5 bases from V and 2 bases from J, leaving 7 bases between. The germline CDR1 and CDR2 sequences are SQVTM and ANQGSEA. The CDR3 is 12 residues long. CDR3 protein: CSVTTGNQPQHF. The CDR3 nucleotides are TGCAGCGTTACGACGGGCAATCAGCCCCAGCATTTT.

This sequence joins TRBV30 and TRBJ1-1, with 10 bases aligning to TRBD1. Germline CDR1 is GTSNPN and CDR2 is SVGIG (reference sequence). V was pared by 3 bases and J by 1 base, with 11 bases of the junction left unmatched. There are 17 residues in the CDR3. The CDR3 spells CAWRARQGQGWNTEAFF. For the CDR3, the DNA is TGTGCCTGGAGGGCTAGACAGGGACAGGGGTGGAACACTGAAGCTTTCTTT.

A word on this clone: The junction shows a germline mismatch at one end, possibly a read error. The V and J genes are TRBV27 and TRBJ2-3, with D tentatively TRBD1 (6 bases). CDR1 and CDR2 (germline): MNHEY, SMNVEV (reference sequence). This CDR3 has 11 residues. In DNA form, the CDR3 reads TGTGCCAGCAGTGGGGGCTATACGGAGTATTTT. Its translation is CASSGGYTEYF.

This clone was recorded only once. The rearrangement links TRBV10-3 to TRBJ1-2; the D gene is possibly TRBD1 (6 bases). CDR3 length equals 14 residues. Germline CDR1 reads ENHRY; CDR2 reads SYGVKD. Between the trimmed V and J ends, which lost 8 bases and 2 bases, there was a span of 15 bases. The CDR3 region is CAISRGGGNYGYTF. The DNA of the CDR3 is TGTGCCATCTCCCGGGGAGGGGGGAACTATGGCTACACCTTC.

The genes are TRBV6-6 and TRBJ2-3, with D possibly being TRBD1 or TRBD2 (5 bases each). This CDR3 comprises 13 residues. Deletions cut 7 bases from V and 2 bases from J, with 10 bases between. In germline, CDR1 is MNHNY, CDR2 SVGAGI (reference sequence). Here the CDR3 reads CASTGTVTDTQYF. As DNA, the CDR3 is TGTGCCAGCACCGGGACGGTCACAGATACGCAGTATTTT.

This rearrangement joins TRBV7-9 to TRBJ2-7; TRBD1 matches 9 bases. With V trimmed by 4 bases and J by 0 bases, 10 bases remained unmatched. In germline, CDR1 is SEHNR, CDR2 FQNEAQ (reference sequence). The CDR3 is 17 amino acids. The CDR3 DNA sequence: TGTGCCAGCAGCTCACTAACAGGGGGCAGTCCCTCCTACGAGCAGTACTTC. Encoded protein: CASSSLTGGSPSYEQYF.

The chain recombines TRBV6-6 with TRBJ1-1; a weak D match, TRBD1 (6 bases). The CDR3 is 14 amino acids. Germline CDR1 and CDR2: MNHNY and SVGAGI (reference sequence). The germline V and J ends were trimmed by 7 bases and 0 bases, with 12 bases remaining between them. The CDR3: CASKGTGMNTEAFF. The CDR3 region has the DNA TGTGCCAGCAAGGGTACAGGGATGAACACTGAAGCTTTCTTT.

As regards this clone: Sequence at one end of the junction differs from germline and may be a read error. The V and J genes are TRBV6-1 and TRBJ2-5; 11 nucleotides line up with TRBD1. The germline V gene has CDR1 MNHNS and CDR2 SASEGT. The CDR3 is made up of 16 amino acids. The CDR3 DNA is TGTGCCAGCAGGGAAGGACAGGGGGCGCCCCAAGAGACCCAGTACTTC. As protein: CASREGQGAPQETQYF.

V and J are TRBV18 and TRBJ2-5; D remains unclear. The CDR3 consists of 13 residues. Looked up from germline, CDR1 is KGHSH and CDR2 is LQKENI. The ends were cut back, 3 bases at V and 5 bases at J, with 10 bases in the middle. In nucleotides, the CDR3 is TGTGCCAGCTCACCTCCAGGTAGTGAGACCCAGTACTTC. Protein product: CASSPPGSETQYF.

This chain's CDR3 is CASSPGAGGSGELFF. CDR3 coding DNA: TGTGCCAGCAGCCCAGGCGCAGGGGGGTCCGGGGAGCTGTTTTTT. V and J are TRBV7-2 and TRBJ2-2; maybe TRBD1 (7 bases). This CDR3 has 15 residues. V lost 5 bases, J lost 6 bases, and 16 bases lay in between. Germline V gene lookup returns CDR1 SGHTA and CDR2 FQGNSA.

The rearrangement links TRBV2 to TRBJ1-4; 9 bases align to TRBD1. This CDR3 has 15 amino acids. V lost 7 bases, J lost 7 bases, and 10 bases stayed unmatched. CDR1 is SNHLY and CDR2 is FYNNEI in the germline V gene. The CDR3 DNA sequence: TGTGCCAGCAACCAACAGGGGGCTGGGAGTGAAAAACTGTTTTTT. Translating it yields CASNQQGAGSEKLFF.